Listed here is a single T cell receptor beta chain. The target antigen is unknown. These data originate in a study of post-analysis software for immune sequencing data. Study summary: Secondary progressive, relapsing-remitting and progressive-relapsing multiple sclerosis were among the included disease courses. Study results and caveats: Versus controls, multiple sclerosis patients showed significantly lower diversity (normalized Chao1). By F measure, samples from a shared preparation batch strongly co-clustered.

Presence of unique molecular identifiers characterized the TCR beta cDNA libraries. T cells numbering roughly 0.9 to 11 million gave rise to some 500,000 cDNA molecules. Using its own MiXCR run on the PCR reads, TCRdb lists one record per CDR3 protein. The sample holds some 500,000 distinct CDR3 sequences, roughly 45% seen once. The sequence was collected from a girl between 5 and 17 years old with multiple sclerosis. Sequencing was done on a sample of blood.

CDR3 DNA: TGTGCCAGCAGCCGGATGGACACGTATGGCTACACCTTC. This sequence encodes CASSRMDTYGYTF. The V call is TRBV11-2, the J call TRBJ1-2; the D gene is possibly TRBD1 (5 bases). Per germline, CDR1 SGHAT and CDR2 FQNNGV. CDR3 length: 13 residues. Trimming removed 5 bases at V and 5 bases at J, with 12 bases between.